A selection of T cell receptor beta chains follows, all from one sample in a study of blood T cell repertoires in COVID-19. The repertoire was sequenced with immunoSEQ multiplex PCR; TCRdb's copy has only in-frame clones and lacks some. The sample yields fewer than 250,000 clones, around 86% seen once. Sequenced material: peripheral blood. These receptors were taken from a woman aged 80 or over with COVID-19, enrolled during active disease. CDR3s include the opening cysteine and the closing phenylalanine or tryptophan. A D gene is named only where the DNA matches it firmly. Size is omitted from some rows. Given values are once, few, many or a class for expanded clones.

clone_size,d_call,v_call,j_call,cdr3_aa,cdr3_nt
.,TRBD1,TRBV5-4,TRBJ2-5,CASSTGDRGSETQYF,TGTGCCAGCAGCACCGGGGACAGGGGAAGTGAGACCCAGTACTTC
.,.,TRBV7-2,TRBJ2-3,CASRIGVNTQYF,TGTGCCAGCAGAATAGGGGTTAATACGCAGTATTTT
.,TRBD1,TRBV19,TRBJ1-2,CASSTRGQGNYGYTF,TGTGCCAGTAGTACACGCGGACAGGGGAACTATGGCTACACCTTC
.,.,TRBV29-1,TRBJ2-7,CSVVSFLEQYF,TGCAGCGTCGTTAGCTTTCTCGAGCAGTACTTC
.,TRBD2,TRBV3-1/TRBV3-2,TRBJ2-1,CASSQSAGGISYNEQFF,TGTGCCAGCAGCCAATCCGCGGGGGGAATTTCCTACAATGAGCAGTTCTTC
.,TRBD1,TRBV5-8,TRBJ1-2,CASSSTKDRAPF,TGTGCCAGCAGCTCGACCAAGGACAGGGCTCCCTTC
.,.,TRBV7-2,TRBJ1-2,CASSLQGSLLGYGYTF,TGTGCCAGCAGCTTACAGGGGTCCCTCTTGGGCTATGGCTACACCTTC
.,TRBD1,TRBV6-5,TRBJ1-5,CASSYSAGGSNQPQHF,TGTGCCAGCAGTTACTCGGCAGGGGGAAGCAATCAGCCCCAGCATTTT
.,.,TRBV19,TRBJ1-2,CASSIGQGGYGYTF,TGTGCCAGTAGTATAGGTCAGGGCGGCTATGGCTACACCTTC
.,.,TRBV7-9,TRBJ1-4,CASSFRGTNEKLFF,TGTGCCAGCAGCTTCCGGGGAACTAATGAAAAACTGTTTTTT
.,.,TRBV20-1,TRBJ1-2,CSARAAYGYTF,TGCAGTGCGAGGGCAGCCTATGGCTACACCTTC
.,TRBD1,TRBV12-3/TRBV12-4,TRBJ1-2,CASSGRDSGYTF,TGTGCCAGCAGTGGCCGGGACAGTGGCTACACCTTC
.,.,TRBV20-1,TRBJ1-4,CSAREGVLRFF,TGCAGTGCTAGAGAAGGGGTCCTACGGTTTTTT
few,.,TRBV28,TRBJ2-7,CASRGPTGEQYF,TGTGCCAGCAGAGGACCCACGGGGGAGCAGTACTTC
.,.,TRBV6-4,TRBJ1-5,CASSVFLNQPQHF,TGTGCCAGCAGTGTCTTTTTGAATCAGCCCCAGCATTTT
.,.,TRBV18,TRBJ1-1,CASSPTSGGDTEAFF,TGTGCCAGCTCACCAACTTCCGGAGGGGACACTGAAGCTTTCTTT
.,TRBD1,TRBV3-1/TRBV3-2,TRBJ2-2,CASSSHKSAGTGGAAGELFF,TGTGCCAGCAGCTCTCACAAAAGTGCCGGGACAGGTGGGGCGGCCGGGGAGCTGTTTTTT
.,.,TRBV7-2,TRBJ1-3,CASSLAFSGNTIYF,TGTGCCAGCAGCTTAGCCTTCTCTGGAAACACCATATATTTT
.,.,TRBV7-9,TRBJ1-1,CASSPPGTSQAFF,TGTGCCAGCAGCCCCCCAGGGACTTCTCAAGCTTTCTTT
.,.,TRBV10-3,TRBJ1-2,CAITERGIDGYTF,TGTGCCATCACCGAAAGGGGGATCGATGGCTACACCTTC
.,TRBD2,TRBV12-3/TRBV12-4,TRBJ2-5,CASSLAGGETQYF,TGTGCCAGCAGCTTAGCGGGGGGAGAGACCCAGTACTTC
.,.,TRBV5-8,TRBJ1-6,CASSLGGSNSPLHF,TGTGCCAGCAGTCTCGGGGGAAGTAATTCACCCCTCCACTTT
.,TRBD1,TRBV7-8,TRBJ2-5,CASSSYRGLETQYF,TGTGCCAGCAGCTCTTACAGGGGGCTGGAGACCCAGTACTTC
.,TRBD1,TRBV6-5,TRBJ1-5,CASRSGTVGNQPQHF,TGTGCCAGCAGATCCGGGACAGTGGGCAATCAGCCCCAGCATTTT
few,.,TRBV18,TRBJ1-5,CASSSQGGDQPQHF,TGTGCCAGCTCGTCACAGGGAGGGGATCAGCCCCAGCATTTT
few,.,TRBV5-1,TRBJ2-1,CASSLGQGITNEQFF,TGCGCCAGCAGCTTAGGCCAGGGAATAACTAATGAGCAGTTCTTC
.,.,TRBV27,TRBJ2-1,CASRDSRYNEQFF,TGTGCCAGCCGGGACTCAAGATACAATGAGCAGTTCTTC
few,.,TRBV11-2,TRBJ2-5,CASSSGMGETQYF,TGTGCCAGCTCATCGGGGATGGGAGAGACCCAGTACTTC
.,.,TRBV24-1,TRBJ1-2,CATSDPSVGYTF,TGTGCCACCAGTGACCCTTCGGTTGGCTACACCTTC
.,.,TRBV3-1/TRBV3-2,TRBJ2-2,CASSQWGVGTGELFF,TGTGCCAGCAGCCAGTGGGGGGTAGGGACCGGGGAGCTGTTTTTT
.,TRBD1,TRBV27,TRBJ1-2,CASSDRDRSNYGYTF,TGTGCCAGCAGTGACCGGGACAGAAGTAACTATGGCTACACCTTC
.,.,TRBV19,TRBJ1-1,CASSPYRATEAFF,TGTGCCAGTAGCCCGTACAGGGCCACTGAAGCTTTCTTT
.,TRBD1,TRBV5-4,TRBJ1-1,CASSSPRDRWDTEAFF,TGTGCCAGCAGCTCGCCACGGGACAGGTGGGACACTGAAGCTTTCTTT